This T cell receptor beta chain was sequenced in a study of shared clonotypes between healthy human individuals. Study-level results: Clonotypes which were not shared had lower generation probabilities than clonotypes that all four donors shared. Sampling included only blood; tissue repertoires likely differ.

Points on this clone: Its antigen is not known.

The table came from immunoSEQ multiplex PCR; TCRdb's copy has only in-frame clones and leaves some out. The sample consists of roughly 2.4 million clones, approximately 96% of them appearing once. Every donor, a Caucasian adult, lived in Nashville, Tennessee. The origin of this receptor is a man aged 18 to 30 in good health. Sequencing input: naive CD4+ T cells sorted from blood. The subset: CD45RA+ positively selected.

CDR3: CASSPIQGLRTFYEQYF. The CDR3 DNA sequence: TGTGCCAGCAGCCCGATTCAAGGTTTACGCACCTTTTACGAGCAGTACTTC. The rearrangement uses TRBV12-1 and TRBJ2-7. TRBV12-1 is deemed a pseudogene. The CDR3 covers 17 residues.